The rows below give T cell receptor beta chains drawn from one sample of a study of CXCR3-negative and CXCR3-positive naive CD8 T cells. TCRdb re-called the 5' RACE reads; one entry per CDR3 protein, DNA not given. Its table records some 100,000 distinct CDR3 sequences. Input material: naive CXCR3+ CD8+ T cells from blood. These receptors were taken from a human donor in good health. Some clones in this sample may be carry-over from other donors' samples. CDR3s include the opening cysteine and the closing phenylalanine or tryptophan.

TRBJ2-1,TRBV12-3/TRBV12-4,11,CASSTGTEQFF
TRBJ2-2,TRBV27,18,CASSLGSSGKAGTGELFF
TRBJ2-1,TRBV24-1,19,CASSDIPTLRGSVGNEQFF
TRBJ2-7,TRBV27,13,CASSLYESDEQYF
TRBJ2-1,TRBV10-2,12,CASSGDINEQFF
TRBJ2-1,TRBV5-1,16,CASSPLMETLYNEQFF
TRBJ2-2,TRBV5-4,13,CAGGRANTGELFF
TRBJ2-7,TRBV10-3,14,CAISELQGSYEQYF
TRBJ1-2,TRBV15,13,CATSDSRPYGYTF
TRBJ2-7,TRBV28,17,CASSSPLLAGETYEQYF
TRBJ2-7,TRBV7-2,17,CASSAIVLGGATYEQYF
TRBJ1-5,TRBV4-3,13,CASSQGYNQPQHF
TRBJ2-1,TRBV29-1,11,CSVEEGNEQFF
TRBJ1-2,TRBV28,13,CASRSIANYGYTF
TRBJ2-1,TRBV10-3,16,CAISETSGIKYNEQFF
TRBJ2-2,TRBV5-1,20,CASSFFLLLTGGLNTGELFF
TRBJ2-1,TRBV6-2/TRBV6-3,15,CASSYVGPTYNEQFF
TRBJ1-5,TRBV5-8,15,CASSYGQFLNQPQHF
TRBJ2-1,TRBV7-9,13,CASSSPKGDEQFF
TRBJ2-2,TRBV7-2,14,CASSLYTGTGELFF
TRBJ2-2,TRBV5-1,16,CASSEPEDILTGELFF
TRBJ2-3,TRBV29-1,16,CSVAPVGTGSVDTQYF
TRBJ2-1,TRBV3-1,18,CASSQAPTSGVPYNEQLF
TRBJ2-2,TRBV4-3,15,CASSQDAVSTGELFF
TRBJ2-1,TRBV19,16,CASTNWREDVPDEQFF
TRBJ2-1,TRBV15,13,CATSRDTDYEQFF
TRBJ2-7,TRBV7-9,13,CASSPPGAYEQYF
TRBJ2-1,TRBV7-9,14,CASSLAPGSNEQFF
TRBJ2-2,TRBV28,13,CASTGTNTGELFF